The 5 T cell receptor beta chains below come from one sample, sequenced in a study of blood T cell repertoires in COVID-19. This table comes from immunoSEQ multiplex PCR, and its TCRdb copy is limited to in-frame clones, with some not included. This sample yields approximately 470,000 clones, of which approximately 86% are seen a single time; about 0.75% belongs to the top ten. The source material was PBMCs or T cells enriched from blood (not recorded which). The receptors originated from a woman aged 18-29 years who had recovered from COVID-19.

The gene calls are TRBV7-9 and TRBJ2-1; TRBD1 aligns across 7 bases. Germline V lookup: CDR1 SEHNR, CDR2 FQNEAQ (reference sequence). V was clipped by 0 bases and J by 4 bases; unmatched bases: 12. The CDR3 is 18 amino acids. CDR3 nucleotides: TGTGCCAGCAGCTTAGCTGAGGGGGCCCTCAACCTATACAATGAGCAGTTCTTC. This encodes CASSLAEGALNLYNEQFF.

The chain joins TRBV12-5 to TRBJ1-1; 9 bases map to TRBD1. The V gene end was trimmed by 0 bases and the J gene end by 1 base; junction bases not matched to a gene: 6. Per the germline V gene, CDR1 is LGHNT and CDR2 is FRNRAP. The CDR3 runs 17 residues. CDR3 DNA sequence: TGTGCTAGTGGTTTGGTATGGGGACAGGGTTCGAACACTGAAGCTTTCTTT. It is translated as CASGLVWGQGSNTEAFF.

The chain couples TRBV5-4 to TRBJ1-1, with D uncertain. This CDR3 has 12 residues. The V gene's germline CDR1 is SGHNT and CDR2 YYREEE (reference sequence). Trimming left V 1 base short and J 4 bases short, with 5 bases between. CDR3 coding DNA: TGTGCCAGCAGCTTGTCCGTCACTGAAGCTTTCTTT. The encoded protein is CASSLSVTEAFF. Variable domain in full (rest from reference TRBV5-4 and TRBJ1-1): ETGVTQSPTHLIKTRGQQVTLRCSSQSGHNTVSWYQQALGQGPQFIFQYYREEENGRGNFPPRFSGLQFPNYSSELNVNALELDDSALYLCASSLSVTEAFFGQGTRLTVV.

Here the CDR3 reads CASSPLGSGGAGNTIYF. The CDR3 nucleotides are TGCGCCAGCAGCCCCCTCGGGTCCGGAGGCGCTGGAAACACCATATATTTT. The rearrangement uses TRBV5-1 and TRBJ1-3; D not resolved. This CDR3 has 17 residues. Looked up from germline, CDR1 is SGHRS and CDR2 is YFSETQ. V shed 4 bases and J shed 2 bases, with 19 bases lying between them.

V is TRBV18 and J is TRBJ2-1, with TRBD2 as a possible D gene (5 bases). Germline V gene data show CDR1 as KGHSH and CDR2 as LQKENI. This CDR3 is 15 amino acids long. Trimming took off 3 bases at V and 6 bases at J, with 15 bases between the two ends. The DNA of the CDR3 is TGTGCCAGCTCACCTGGAGAGGGAAGGCGCAATGAGCAGTTCTTC. Translating gives CASSPGEGRRNEQFF.